This T cell receptor (beta chain) was sequenced during a study of cytomegalovirus exposure and HLA in healthy donors. This CDR3 has 13 amino acids. Trimming left V 3 bases short and J 8 bases short, with 14 bases between. The germline gives CDR1 SGDLS, CDR2 YYNGEE. PCR was performed using 60 Vbeta and 13 Jbeta primers. Profiled with immunoSEQ multiplex PCR; TCRdb holds only in-frame clones, not every one. Its table records roughly 34,000 clones. This chain joins TRBV9 and TRBJ1-1, with D maybe TRBD1 (6 bases). Sequencing was done on a sample of PBMCs. This receptor was taken from a middle-aged woman in good health and CMV-seropositive. The CDR3 loop is CASSASTGTEAFF. The CDR3 region has the DNA TGTGCCAGCAGCGCGTCAACCGGGACAGAAGCTTTCTTT. Based on the CDR3 plus reference TRBV9 and TRBJ1-1, the full variable domain is DSGVTQTPKHLITATGQRVTLRCSPRSGDLSVYWYQQSLDQGLQFLIQYYNGEERAKGNILERFSAQQFPDLHSELNLSSLELGDSALYFCASSASTGTEAFFGQGTRLTVV.